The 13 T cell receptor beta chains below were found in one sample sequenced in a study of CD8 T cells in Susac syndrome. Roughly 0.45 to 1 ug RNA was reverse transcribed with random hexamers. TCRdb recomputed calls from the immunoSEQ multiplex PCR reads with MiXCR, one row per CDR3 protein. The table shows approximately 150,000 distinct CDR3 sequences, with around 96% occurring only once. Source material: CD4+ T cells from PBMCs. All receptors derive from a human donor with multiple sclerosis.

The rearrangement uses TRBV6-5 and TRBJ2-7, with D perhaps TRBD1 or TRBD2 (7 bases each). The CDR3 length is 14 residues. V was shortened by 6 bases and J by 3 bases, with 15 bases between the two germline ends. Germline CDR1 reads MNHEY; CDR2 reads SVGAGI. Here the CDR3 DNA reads TGTGCCAGCAGGTCAGGGGGGGGAGGCTACGAGCAGTACTTC. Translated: CASRSGGGGYEQYF.

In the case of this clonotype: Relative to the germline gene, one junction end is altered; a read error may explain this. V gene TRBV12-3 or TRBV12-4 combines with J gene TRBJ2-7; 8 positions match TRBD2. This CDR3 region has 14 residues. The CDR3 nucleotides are TGTGCCAGCAGTATAGCGGGATGGGGCTACGAGCAGTACTTC. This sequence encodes CASSIAGWGYEQYF.

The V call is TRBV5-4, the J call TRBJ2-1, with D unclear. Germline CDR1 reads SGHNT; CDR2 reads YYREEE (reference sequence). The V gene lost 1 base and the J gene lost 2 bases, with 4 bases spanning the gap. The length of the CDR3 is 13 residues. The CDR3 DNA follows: TGTGCCAGCAGCTTGAATGCCTACAATGAGCAGTTCTTC. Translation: CASSLNAYNEQFF. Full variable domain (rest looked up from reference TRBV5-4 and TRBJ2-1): ETGVTQSPTHLIKTRGQQVTLRCSSQSGHNTVSWYQQALGQGPQFIFQYYREEENGRGNFPPRFSGLQFPNYSSELNVNALELDDSALYLCASSLNAYNEQFFGPGTRLTVL.

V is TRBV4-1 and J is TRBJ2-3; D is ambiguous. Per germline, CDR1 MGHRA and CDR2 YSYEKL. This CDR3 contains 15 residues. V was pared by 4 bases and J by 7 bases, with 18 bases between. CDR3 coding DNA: TGCGCCAGCAGCCTCGTGGACCCAAAGGCCAATACGCAGTATTTT. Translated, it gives CASSLVDPKANTQYF.

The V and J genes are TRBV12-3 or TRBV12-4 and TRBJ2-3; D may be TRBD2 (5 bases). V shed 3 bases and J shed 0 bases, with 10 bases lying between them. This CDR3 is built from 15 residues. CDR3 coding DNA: TGTGCCAGCAGTTTCGGGGATTCTAGCACAGATACGCAGTATTTT. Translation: CASSFGDSSTDTQYF.

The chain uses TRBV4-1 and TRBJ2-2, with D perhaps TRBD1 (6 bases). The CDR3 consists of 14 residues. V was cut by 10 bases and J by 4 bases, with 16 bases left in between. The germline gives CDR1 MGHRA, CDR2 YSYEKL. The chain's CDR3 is CATRGTGRTGELFF. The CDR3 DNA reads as TGCGCCACCCGGGGAACAGGGCGCACCGGGGAGCTGTTTTTT.

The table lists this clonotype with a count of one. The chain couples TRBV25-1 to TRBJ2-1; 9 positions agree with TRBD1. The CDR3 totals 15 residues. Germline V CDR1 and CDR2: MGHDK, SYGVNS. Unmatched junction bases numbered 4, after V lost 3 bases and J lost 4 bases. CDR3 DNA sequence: TGTGCCAGCAGTGAGGGTGGGACAGGGTACAATGAGCAGTTCTTC. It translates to CASSEGGTGYNEQFF. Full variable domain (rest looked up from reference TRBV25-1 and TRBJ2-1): EADIYQTPRYLVIGTGKKITLECSQTMGHDKMYWYQQDPGMELHLIHYSYGVNSTEKGDLSSESTVSRIRTEHFPLTLESARPSHTSQYLCASSEGGTGYNEQFFGPGTRLTVL.

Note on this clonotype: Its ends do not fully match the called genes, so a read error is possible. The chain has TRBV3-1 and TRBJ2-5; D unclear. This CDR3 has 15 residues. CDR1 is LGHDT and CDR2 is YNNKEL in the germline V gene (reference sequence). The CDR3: CASSRAKSEQGTQYF. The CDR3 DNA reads TGTGCCAGCAGCCGGGCCAAGAGCGAGCAAGGGACCCAGTACTTC.

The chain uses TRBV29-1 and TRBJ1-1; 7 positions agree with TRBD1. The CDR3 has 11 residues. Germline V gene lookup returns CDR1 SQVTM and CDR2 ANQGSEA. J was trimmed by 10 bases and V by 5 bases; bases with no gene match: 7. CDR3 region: CSVPGGFSAFF. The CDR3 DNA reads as TGCAGCGTTCCAGGGGGATTTTCAGCTTTCTTT.

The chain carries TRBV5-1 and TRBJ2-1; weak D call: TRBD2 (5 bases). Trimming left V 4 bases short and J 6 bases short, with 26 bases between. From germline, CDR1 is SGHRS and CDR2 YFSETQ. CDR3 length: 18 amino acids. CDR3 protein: CASSPRYSTGKVSNEQFF. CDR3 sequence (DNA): TGCGCCAGCAGCCCACGTTATTCAACGGGGAAGGTGTCCAATGAGCAGTTCTTC.

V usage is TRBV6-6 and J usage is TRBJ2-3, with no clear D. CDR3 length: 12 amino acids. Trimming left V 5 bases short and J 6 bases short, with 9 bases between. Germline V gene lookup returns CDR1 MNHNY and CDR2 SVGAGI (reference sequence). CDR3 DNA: TGTGCCAGCAGTCAAGTATCGGATACGCAGTATTTT. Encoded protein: CASSQVSDTQYF.

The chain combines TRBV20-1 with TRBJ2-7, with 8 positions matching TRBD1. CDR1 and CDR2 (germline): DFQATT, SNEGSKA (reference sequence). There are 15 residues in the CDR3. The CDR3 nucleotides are TGCAGCGCCGATCGGCCACGACAGGGGTCCTACGAGCAGTACTTC. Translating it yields CSADRPRQGSYEQYF.

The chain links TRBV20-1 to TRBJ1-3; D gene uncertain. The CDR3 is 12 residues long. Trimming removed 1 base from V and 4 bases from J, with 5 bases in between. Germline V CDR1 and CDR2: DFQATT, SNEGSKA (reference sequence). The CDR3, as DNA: TGCAGTGCTAGAGTAGAGGGAAACACCATATATTTT. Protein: CSARVEGNTIYF.